This TCR beta chain was captured by sequencing in a study of OX40 agonist ivuxolimab in advanced cancers. Study summary: Age averaged around 60 years (range about 20 to 79), and roughly 80% were male.

The repertoire was sequenced with immunoSEQ multiplex PCR; TCRdb's copy has only in-frame clones and lacks some. The sample includes fewer than 13,000 clones, 75% to 85% of them seen just once. Germline V CDR1 and CDR2: SGDLS, YYNGEE. The CDR3 runs to 13 residues. V was clipped by 4 bases and J by 7 bases, with 13 bases between them. The chain links TRBV9 to TRBJ2-3; the D is unclear. This clonotype originated in an adult with an advanced solid tumor such as melanoma, head and neck, liver or kidney cancer. Sequenced material: CD4+ or CD8+ T cells sorted from blood, taken in a trial of the OX40 agonist ivuxolimab. DNA for the CDR3: TGTGCCAGCAGCCCCCTTGACGGGTATACGCAGTATTTT. It specifies CASSPLDGYTQYF.